Given below is one TCR beta chain in context. The sample originates from a study of Graves' ophthalmopathy and Graves' hyperthyroidism. Diagnoses were established from clinical symptoms, serum thyroxine, TRAb, thyroid ultrasound and orbital computed tomography. The PBMCs were taken from around 10 ml of fresh peripheral blood. From RNA, the CDR3 regions of TCR beta chains were amplified and sequenced. RT-PCR in the first round used HTBI primers; a second-round multiplex PCR followed. TCRdb re-called the multiplex PCR reads through MiXCR, storing one row per CDR3 protein. Of hundreds of thousands of distinct CDR3 sequences listed, roughly two fifths are singletons. Trimming took 7 bases from V and 11 from J, leaving 18 bases between them. CDR1 is DFQATT, CDR2 SNEGSKA, per germline (reference sequence). The CDR3 sequence is 12 residues long.

The sample comprised peripheral blood. The source is an adult man with Graves' ophthalmopathy. The rearrangement links TRBV20-1 to TRBJ1-5; D unresolved. CDR3 nucleotides: TGCAGTGAAAGAGCCGGGGATGAGACCCAGCATTTT. This sequence encodes CSERAGDETQHF.